This T cell receptor (beta chain) was recorded in a study of PD-L1 blockade in urothelial cancer. Time point: peripheral blood 6 weeks after treatment start. Trimming cost V 3 bases and J 8 bases; bases outside gene matches: 10. The CDR3 is made up of 16 amino acids. Only in-frame clones appear in the TCRdb table, and some are missing; sequencing was by immunoSEQ multiplex PCR. Of 53,000 or so clones in the sample, 88% are singletons; the top ten hold around 2.5%. The V gene is TRBV7-1, the J gene TRBJ1-4, with TRBD1 identical over 9 bases. TRBV7-1 qualifies as an ORF whose function is uncertain. This sequence originates from a man in his sixties with urothelial cancer. Specimen: PBMCs, collected around atezolizumab (anti-PD-L1) treatment. CDR3 amino acids: CASSSNTGGGWEKLFF. The DNA of the CDR3 is TGTGCCAGCAGCTCGAACACAGGGGGCGGTTGGGAAAAACTGTTTTTT.